Listed below are T cell receptor beta chains from one sample, sequenced in a study of control samples from healthy donors and cancer patients. The assay was immunoSEQ multiplex PCR, and TCRdb's table has in-frame clones only and misses some. The table shows about 77,000 clones, with roughly 92% occurring only once. The sequenced material came from blood. Receptors originate from a woman aged 55-75 years in good health. Each CDR3 is given with its conserved first and last residue. The D gene is left open where the match is weak. Clone size, where shown, is once, few, many, or a class for clones that have expanded.

CASSWTGGNTIYF	TGTGCCAGCAGCTGGACAGGGGGAAACACCATATATTTT	-	TRBV11-2	TRBD1	TRBJ1-3
CASSQLTGAEAFF	TGTGCCAGCAGTCAACTGACAGGAGCCGAAGCTTTCTTT	-	TRBV12-3/TRBV12-4	-	TRBJ1-1
CASSLLTGEGTQYF	TGTGCCAGCAGCTTATTAACTGGGGAAGGGACCCAGTACTTC	-	TRBV7-3	-	TRBJ2-5
CASSSDGNYGYTF	TGCGCCAGCAGCTCCGACGGGAACTATGGCTACACCTTC	-	TRBV5-1	-	TRBJ1-2
CASSSGTENQPQHF	TGTGCCAGCAGCAGCGGGACAGAAAATCAGCCCCAGCATTTT	-	TRBV6-6	TRBD1	TRBJ1-5
CASSFQGATGELFF	TGCGCCAGCAGCTTCCAGGGGGCCACCGGGGAGCTGTTTTTT	-	TRBV5-1	TRBD1	TRBJ2-2
CASSLGAGGRTDTQYF	TGTGCCAGCAGCTTGGGGGCTGGCGGGAGGACAGATACGCAGTATTTT	-	TRBV5-6	TRBD2	TRBJ2-3
CATSRRRDLNTDTQYF	TGTGCCACCAGCAGAAGAAGGGACCTTAACACAGATACGCAGTATTTT	-	TRBV15	-	TRBJ2-3
CASSFFGRGSTSGNTIYF	TGTGCCAGCAGCTTCTTTGGCAGGGGGTCGACTTCTGGAAACACCATATATTTT	-	TRBV7-8	TRBD1	TRBJ1-3
CAISDRENEQFF	TGTGCCATCAGTGATAGGGAGAATGAGCAGTTCTTC	-	TRBV10-3	-	TRBJ2-1
CASSITDRGHGYTF	TGTGCCAGCAGCATCACCGACAGGGGACATGGCTACACCTTC	-	TRBV6-6	TRBD1	TRBJ1-2
CASSSGQSYGYTF	TGTGCCAGCAGCTCCGGACAGTCTTATGGCTACACCTTC	-	TRBV28	-	TRBJ1-2
CASSVETGRANYGYTF	TGTGCCAGCAGTGTAGAAACAGGGAGAGCTAACTATGGCTACACCTTC	-	TRBV28	-	TRBJ1-2
CASSPFTGELFF	TGTGCCAGCTCACCATTCACCGGGGAGCTGTTTTTT	-	TRBV18	-	TRBJ2-2
CASVGGGTDTQYF	TGTGCCAGTGTTGGTGGCGGGACAGATACGCAGTATTTT	once	TRBV12-3/TRBV12-4	-	TRBJ2-3
CASSLQGPNEQYF	TGCGCCAGCAGCCTGCAGGGGCCCAACGAGCAGTACTTC	-	TRBV5-1	-	TRBJ2-7
CASSLGVRNTGELFF	TGTGCCAGCAGCTTGGGGGTCAGAAACACCGGGGAGCTGTTTTTT	-	TRBV5-4	-	TRBJ2-2
CASSFQAGGQYNEQFF	TGTGCCAGCAGCTTCCAAGCGGGAGGGCAATACAATGAGCAGTTCTTC	-	TRBV7-9	TRBD2	TRBJ2-1
CASSPRAGNLVSYNEQFF	TGTGCCAGCAGCCCGAGGGCCGGGAACTTGGTCTCCTACAATGAGCAGTTCTTC	once	TRBV2	-	TRBJ2-1
CASSVGQGGGYTF	TGTGCCAGCAGCGTGGGACAGGGAGGCGGCTACACCTTC	-	TRBV9	TRBD1	TRBJ1-2
CATGGSRGVSYNEQFF	TGTGCCACCGGGGGGTCGCGCGGGGTCTCCTACAATGAGCAGTTCTTC	-	TRBV24-1	-	TRBJ2-1
CAITAGEGGEQFF	TGTGCCATCACGGCGGGAGAGGGCGGTGAGCAGTTCTTC	-	TRBV10-3	TRBD2	TRBJ2-1
CASSQVPDTQYF	TGTGCCAGCAGCCAAGTTCCAGATACGCAGTATTTT	-	TRBV3-1/TRBV3-2	-	TRBJ2-3
CASSSDPSYEQYF	TGTGCCAGCAGCTCAGACCCTTCCTACGAGCAGTACTTC	-	TRBV7-9	-	TRBJ2-7
CASRRTGSSPLHF	TGTGCCAGCAGGAGGACAGGGAGTTCACCCCTCCACTTT	-	TRBV6-5	TRBD1	TRBJ1-6
CASSFLAGGVGTDTQYF	TGTGCCAGCAGCTTCTTAGCGGGAGGTGTCGGCACAGATACGCAGTATTTT	-	TRBV7-2	TRBD2	TRBJ2-3
CASRLGQGVPGELFF	TGTGCCAGTAGGCTGGGACAGGGGGTTCCCGGGGAGCTGTTTTTT	-	TRBV19	TRBD1	TRBJ2-2
CASSVSGAKDTEAFF	TGTGCCAGCAGCGTATCGGGGGCTAAGGACACTGAAGCTTTCTTT	-	TRBV9	-	TRBJ1-1
CASSLGDRPFYEQYF	TGTGCCAGCAGCCTCGGGGACAGGCCCTTCTACGAGCAGTACTTC	-	TRBV3-1/TRBV3-2	TRBD1	TRBJ2-7
CASSIDADSYEQYF	TGTGCCAGTAGTATCGACGCGGACTCCTACGAGCAGTACTTC	few	TRBV19	-	TRBJ2-7
CASEGPSNYGYTF	TGTGCCAGCGAGGGACCATCTAACTATGGCTACACCTTC	-	TRBV28	-	TRBJ1-2
CASSTDRDPYNEQFF	TGTGCCAGTAGTACAGACAGGGATCCCTACAATGAGCAGTTCTTC	-	TRBV19	TRBD1	TRBJ2-1
CASSRGTSDSYEQYF	TGTGCCAGCAGCCGCGGGACTAGCGATTCCTACGAGCAGTACTTC	-	TRBV5-5	TRBD2	TRBJ2-7
CASTWTGNYGYTF	TGTGCCAGCACCTGGACAGGGAACTATGGCTACACCTTC	-	TRBV12-3/TRBV12-4	TRBD1	TRBJ1-2
CASSLVKVNTEAFF	TGTGCCAGCAGCTTGGTCAAGGTGAACACTGAAGCTTTCTTT	-	TRBV5-4	-	TRBJ1-1
CASSLATSFDTQYF	TGCGCCAGCAGCTTGGCGACTAGCTTTGATACGCAGTATTTT	-	TRBV5-1	TRBD2	TRBJ2-3
CASSPPGDRASDTQYF	TGTGCCAGCAGCCCACCTGGGGACAGGGCCTCAGATACGCAGTATTTT	-	TRBV9	TRBD1	TRBJ2-3
CASSPTTGETQYF	TGTGCCAGCAGCCCCACTACGGGAGAGACCCAGTACTTC	-	TRBV12-3/TRBV12-4	-	TRBJ2-5
CASSSAGVGSNEQFF	TGTGCCAGCAGCTCCGCGGGAGTCGGTAGCAATGAGCAGTTCTTC	-	TRBV7-9	TRBD2	TRBJ2-1
CASSHDRGNYGYTF	TGCGCCAGCAGCCATGACAGGGGTAACTATGGCTACACCTTC	once	TRBV5-1	TRBD1	TRBJ1-2
CASSHFSTGDEKLFF	TGTGCCAGCAGCCACTTCTCGACAGGGGATGAAAAACTGTTTTTT	-	TRBV5-5	TRBD1	TRBJ1-4
CAIRGDTEAFF	TGTGCCATCAGGGGGGACACTGAAGCTTTCTTT	-	TRBV10-3	-	TRBJ1-1
CASSPKRLAGSTDTQYF	TGTGCCAGCAGCCCGAAGAGACTAGCGGGGAGCACAGATACGCAGTATTTT	-	TRBV14	TRBD2	TRBJ2-3
CASSEVGRESTEAFF	TGTGCCAGCAGTGAAGTTGGCAGGGAGTCGACTGAAGCTTTCTTT	-	TRBV2	-	TRBJ1-1
CASSARTSSSGNTIYF	TGTGCCAGCAGCGCTCGCACTTCAAGCTCCGGAAACACCATATATTTT	once	TRBV9	-	TRBJ1-3
CASSLADSINYGYTF	TGTGCCAGCAGCTTAGCGGACAGTATCAACTATGGCTACACCTTC	-	TRBV7-2	-	TRBJ1-2
CASSRTVNTEAFF	TGTGCCAGCAGTAGGACAGTGAACACTGAAGCTTTCTTT	-	TRBV2	-	TRBJ1-1
CAAEQAWNTEAFF	TGTGCCGCCGAACAGGCCTGGAACACTGAAGCTTTCTTT	-	TRBV30	-	TRBJ1-1
CASRRGAGETQYF	TGTGCCAGCAGGAGGGGAGCGGGGGAGACCCAGTACTTC	-	TRBV2	TRBD2	TRBJ2-5
CAISEPEGAGKGYNEQFF	TGTGCCATCAGTGAGCCGGAGGGGGCCGGGAAGGGGTACAATGAGCAGTTCTTC	-	TRBV10-3	-	TRBJ2-1
CASRNVGQGVDGYTF	TGTGCCAGCAGAAACGTGGGACAGGGGGTCGATGGCTACACCTTC	-	TRBV28	TRBD1	TRBJ1-2
CASSLGRSGNTIYF	TGTGCCAGCAGTTTAGGCAGGTCTGGAAACACCATATATTTT	-	TRBV28	-	TRBJ1-3
CSEAGNNEQFF	TGCAGTGAAGCGGGCAACAATGAGCAGTTCTTC	-	TRBV20-1	-	TRBJ2-1